This is a list of T cell receptor beta chains from one sample in a study of cytomegalovirus exposure and HLA in healthy donors. The assay was immunoSEQ multiplex PCR, and TCRdb's table has in-frame clones only and misses some. The sample gives tens of thousands of clones, under 85% of which show up once; nearly 3% is in the top ten. Material: PBMCs. The source of these receptors is a woman aged 30 to 39 in good health and CMV-seronegative. Both conserved end residues are part of each CDR3. The D gene is left open where the match is weak. The size entry is marked missing in some rows and otherwise reads once, few, many or a size class.

j_gene,abundance,v_gene,d_gene,CDR3aa,CDR3nt
TRBJ1-5,once,TRBV9,TRBD1,CASSVTDRADQPQHF,TGTGCCAGCAGCGTAACTGACAGGGCCGATCAGCCCCAGCATTTT
TRBJ1-1,.,TRBV10-3,.,CAISDLGDTEAFF,TGTGCCATCAGTGATCTAGGGGACACTGAAGCTTTCTTT
TRBJ2-2,.,TRBV7-2,TRBD1,CASSRGQGILSGELFF,TGTGCCAGCAGCAGAGGACAGGGCATTTTATCCGGGGAGCTGTTTTTT
TRBJ2-1,.,TRBV11-3,.,CASSLAGDAYNEQFF,TGTGCCAGCAGCTTAGCGGGAGACGCCTACAATGAGCAGTTCTTC
TRBJ1-4,few,TRBV15,TRBD1,CATSSPGTGGATNEKLFF,TGTGCCACCAGCAGCCCGGGGACAGGGGGTGCAACTAATGAAAAACTGTTTTTT
TRBJ2-5,once,TRBV7-2,TRBD2,CASSLGLAGGETQYF,TGTGCCAGCAGCTTAGGGCTAGCGGGAGGAGAGACCCAGTACTTC
TRBJ2-5,.,TRBV5-5,.,CASSSPTVQETQYF,TGTGCCAGCAGCTCACCGACAGTCCAAGAGACCCAGTACTTC
TRBJ2-5,.,TRBV7-2,TRBD2,CASSLRTSGGSETQYF,TGTGCCAGCAGCTTAAGGACTAGCGGGGGATCGGAGACCCAGTACTTC
TRBJ2-2,once,TRBV7-9,TRBD1,CASSLETGVITEELFF,TGTGCCAGCAGCTTAGAAACAGGGGTTATCACCGAGGAGCTGTTTTTT
TRBJ1-5,.,TRBV2,.,CASSERWVTRRIYQPQHF,TGTGCCAGCAGTGAACGGTGGGTAACGAGGAGGATTTATCAGCCCCAGCATTTT
TRBJ2-2,.,TRBV7-9,TRBD1,CASSYTGGRSTGELFF,TGTGCCAGCAGTTACACAGGGGGCCGAAGCACCGGGGAGCTGTTTTTT
TRBJ1-2,.,TRBV5-1,TRBD1,CASSPTGTGGAHGYTF,TGCGCCAGCAGCCCTACAGGGACAGGGGGCGCGCATGGCTACACCTTC
TRBJ1-5,few,TRBV9,.,CASSVGQRDQPQHF,TGTGCCAGCAGCGTCGGGCAGAGGGATCAGCCCCAGCATTTT
TRBJ1-5,.,TRBV7-8,TRBD1,CASSPWDSSNQPQHF,TGTGCCAGCAGCCCATGGGACAGTAGCAATCAGCCCCAGCATTTT
TRBJ2-1,.,TRBV19,TRBD2,CASRNQGATSGDRYNEQFF,TGTGCCAGTAGGAATCAGGGAGCGACTAGCGGGGATCGATACAATGAGCAGTTCTTC
TRBJ2-2,.,TRBV5-4,.,CASSLGGGTNTGELFF,TGTGCCAGCAGCCTAGGAGGCGGCACAAACACCGGGGAGCTGTTTTTT
TRBJ2-7,.,TRBV7-2,TRBD1,CASRSGQGYEQYF,TGTGCCAGCAGATCGGGACAGGGCTACGAGCAGTACTTC
TRBJ1-4,.,TRBV30,.,CAAGGPSDEKLFF,TGTGCCGCGGGGGGGCCAAGTGATGAAAAACTGTTTTTT
TRBJ1-5,few,TRBV5-1,.,CASSLFGGQSPQHF,TGCGCCAGCAGCTTGTTTGGGGGCCAGTCGCCCCAGCATTTT
TRBJ1-1,few,TRBV28,.,CASSSTGTPEAFF,TGTGCCAGCAGTTCAACAGGGACGCCTGAAGCTTTCTTT
TRBJ2-3,few,TRBV6-5,.,CASSYSRGGGADTQYF,TGTGCCAGCAGTTACTCGAGGGGGGGCGGGGCAGATACGCAGTATTTT
TRBJ1-1,.,TRBV7-2,TRBD1,CASSFTGQGVGTEAFF,TGTGCCAGCAGCTTCACGGGACAGGGGGTAGGGACTGAAGCTTTCTTT
TRBJ1-6,once,TRBV18,.,CASSPTGNSNSPLHF,TGTGCCAGCTCACCAACGGGGAATTCTAATTCACCCCTCCACTTT
TRBJ2-1,.,TRBV29-1,TRBD2,CSVEETSGRSSYNEQFF,TGCAGCGTTGAAGAGACTAGCGGGAGGAGCTCCTACAATGAGCAGTTCTTC
TRBJ1-2,.,TRBV2,.,CASSSGQLYGYTF,TGTGCCAGCAGTTCTGGACAGCTCTATGGCTACACCTTC
TRBJ2-1,.,TRBV2,.,CASSEEGAGVGNEQFF,TGTGCCAGCAGTGAAGAGGGAGCTGGAGTGGGGAATGAGCAGTTCTTC
TRBJ2-5,once,TRBV13,.,CASSSNTYGGIQETQYF,TGTGCCAGCAGCTCGAATACCTATGGAGGAATTCAAGAGACCCAGTACTTC
TRBJ2-1,.,TRBV27,TRBD2,CASRGQGLSQFF,TGTGCCAGCAGGGGGCAGGGACTATCGCAGTTCTTC
TRBJ1-1,.,TRBV5-1,.,CASSLGTGEAFF,TGCGCCAGCAGCTTGGGTACGGGTGAAGCTTTCTTT
TRBJ2-1,.,TRBV7-2,.,CASSLAGAWNEQFF,TGTGCCAGCAGCTTAGCGGGAGCTTGGAATGAGCAGTTCTTC
TRBJ1-5,few,TRBV11-2,TRBD1,CASSLGQTGNQPQHF,TGTGCCAGCAGCTTGGGGCAGACAGGGAATCAGCCCCAGCATTTT
TRBJ1-1,.,TRBV5-1,TRBD1,CASSRGDSGTEAFF,TGCGCCAGCAGCCGTGGGGACAGCGGGACTGAAGCTTTCTTT
TRBJ1-4,.,TRBV18,.,CASSSSGRMLREKLFF,TGTGCCAGCTCATCCAGCGGACGGATGCTCAGGGAAAAACTGTTTTTT
TRBJ1-2,.,TRBV19,.,CAASGQIFYGYTF,TGTGCCGCCAGTGGACAGATTTTTTATGGCTACACCTTC
TRBJ1-5,.,TRBV9,.,CASSVAGEGDQPQHF,TGTGCCAGCAGCGTAGCTGGGGAGGGCGATCAGCCCCAGCATTTT
TRBJ1-1,.,TRBV18,.,CASSPLDQGEAFF,TGTGCCAGCTCACCACTGGACCAGGGTGAAGCTTTCTTT
TRBJ2-3,.,TRBV2,.,CASSVLGLSTDTQYF,TGTGCCAGCAGTGTTTTGGGGCTAAGCACAGATACGCAGTATTTT
TRBJ1-1,.,TRBV6-1,.,CASSDSWMGSGTEAFF,TGTGCCAGCAGTGATAGTTGGATGGGCAGTGGGACTGAAGCTTTCTTT
TRBJ2-1,.,TRBV7-9,TRBD2,CSSSLPSGKDNEQFF,TGTTCCAGCAGCTTACCTAGCGGGAAAGACAATGAGCAGTTCTTC
TRBJ1-4,.,TRBV11-2,.,CASSLGAGVNEKLFF,TGTGCCAGCAGCTTAGGTGCAGGGGTGAATGAAAAACTGTTTTTT
TRBJ2-2,.,TRBV14,TRBD2,CASSQRTSSSTGELFF,TGTGCCAGCAGCCAAAGGACTAGCTCCAGCACCGGGGAGCTGTTTTTT
TRBJ1-1,once,TRBV10-2,.,CASSESSRTTRTEAFF,TGCGCCAGCAGTGAGTCGTCTAGGACAACGAGGACTGAAGCTTTCTTT
TRBJ1-2,.,TRBV29-1,.,CSVEEGSYGYTF,TGCAGCGTTGAAGAGGGGAGCTATGGCTACACCTTC
TRBJ2-3,.,TRBV18,.,CASSPIGGLDTQYF,TGTGCCAGCTCACCTATTGGCGGGTTGGATACGCAGTATTTT
TRBJ1-1,.,TRBV30,TRBD1,CAWDRGRPEAFF,TGTGCCTGGGACAGGGGGCGCCCAGAAGCTTTCTTT
TRBJ1-3,.,TRBV4-1,.,CASSQGAMISGNTIYF,TGCGCCAGCAGCCAAGGAGCCATGATCTCTGGAAACACCATATATTTT
TRBJ1-5,.,TRBV27,.,CASSSPPLSEQEPVYSNQPQHF,TGTGCCAGCAGTTCACCTCCCCTTTCCGAACAGGAGCCGGTGTATAGCAATCAGCCCCAGCATTTT
TRBJ1-1,.,TRBV5-4,TRBD1,CASSTPGTGGNTEAFF,TGTGCCAGCAGCACCCCCGGGACAGGGGGTAACACTGAAGCTTTCTTT
TRBJ2-1,.,TRBV25-1,TRBD1,CASTPVGDRAYNEQFF,TGCGCCAGCACCCCTGTCGGGGACAGGGCCTACAATGAGCAGTTCTTC
TRBJ2-2,.,TRBV7-2,TRBD1,CASSLGQGIGGELFF,TGTGCCAGCAGCTTAGGACAGGGGATCGGCGGGGAGCTGTTTTTT
TRBJ1-4,.,TRBV6-4,.,CASSQRGQRGEKLFF,TGTGCCAGCAGTCAACGAGGACAGCGGGGGGAAAAACTGTTTTTT
TRBJ1-1,few,TRBV11-3,.,CASRDRLNTEAFF,TGTGCCAGTCGTGACAGGTTGAACACTGAAGCTTTCTTT
TRBJ2-1,.,TRBV6-5,TRBD2,CASSSLGGSSYNEQFF,TGTGCCAGCAGTTCCTTGGGAGGGAGCTCCTACAATGAGCAGTTCTTC
TRBJ2-2,.,TRBV29-1,TRBD2,CSVLIKRAGVNTGELFF,TGCAGCGTTCTGATAAAAAGAGCGGGAGTGAACACCGGGGAGCTGTTTTTT
TRBJ2-1,.,TRBV11-2,TRBD2,CASSSGLATYNEQFF,TGTGCCAGCAGCTCGGGACTAGCCACCTACAATGAGCAGTTCTTC